What follows describes a single TCR beta chain. Antigen: not known. The data derive from a study of cytomegalovirus exposure and HLA in healthy donors. Study at large: HLA-typed donors were the source of some 85 million unique TCRs, which an early data release held. Study findings and constraints: TCR beta V- and J-gene trimming, according to a later analysis, was linked to a missense DCLRE1C variant. CMV serostatus alone was available as immune exposure information. In an earlier analysis, most TCR beta V segments were productive about 87% or about 30% of the time.

Amplification used 60 Vbeta primers and 13 Jbeta primers. Generated by immunoSEQ multiplex PCR, the TCRdb table keeps only in-frame clones and is missing some. Of about 120,000 clones listed, about 76% are singletons. The V gene's germline CDR1 is MDHEN and CDR2 SYDVKM. The V gene lost 2 bases and the J gene lost 1 base, with 8 bases spanning the gap. This CDR3 has 14 residues. The rearrangement joins TRBV28 to TRBJ1-1, with D hard to call. The TCR comes from a woman between 40 and 55 years old in good health and CMV-seronegative. Input material: PBMCs. CDR3: CASSLVAANTEAFF. The CDR3 DNA reads TGTGCCAGCAGTTTAGTTGCGGCGAACACTGAAGCTTTCTTT.